This T cell receptor (beta chain) was recorded in a study of blood T cell repertoires in COVID-19. About the study: There were acute and convalescent COVID-19 samples, and they came from the United States, Italy and Spain. From T cells, B-cell-depleted T cells, or PBMCs came the material, which was cDNA or gDNA.

In the authors' methods: Researchers report that nucleated cell counts were estimated from reference gene primer amplification. The data were produced by immunoSEQ multiplex PCR, yet TCRdb's version contains in-frame clones alone and is incomplete. V and J calls and clone size follow that table, whereas D and trimming were derived from the DNA. The sample lists roughly 150,000 clones; 88% were seen once. Germline CDR1 KGHSH, CDR2 LQKENI. The CDR3 sequence is 15 residues long. The V and J ends lost 3 bases and 7 bases, in that order; junction bases with no gene match: 8. The chain carries TRBV18 and TRBJ1-5; 8 bases line up with TRBD1. The clonotype was recovered from a woman in her seventies with acute or convalescent COVID-19. Material: peripheral blood. The DNA for the CDR3 is TGTGCCAGCTCACCCGCGACAGGGGAGAGGCAGCCCCAGCATTTT. Translated: CASSPATGERQPQHF.